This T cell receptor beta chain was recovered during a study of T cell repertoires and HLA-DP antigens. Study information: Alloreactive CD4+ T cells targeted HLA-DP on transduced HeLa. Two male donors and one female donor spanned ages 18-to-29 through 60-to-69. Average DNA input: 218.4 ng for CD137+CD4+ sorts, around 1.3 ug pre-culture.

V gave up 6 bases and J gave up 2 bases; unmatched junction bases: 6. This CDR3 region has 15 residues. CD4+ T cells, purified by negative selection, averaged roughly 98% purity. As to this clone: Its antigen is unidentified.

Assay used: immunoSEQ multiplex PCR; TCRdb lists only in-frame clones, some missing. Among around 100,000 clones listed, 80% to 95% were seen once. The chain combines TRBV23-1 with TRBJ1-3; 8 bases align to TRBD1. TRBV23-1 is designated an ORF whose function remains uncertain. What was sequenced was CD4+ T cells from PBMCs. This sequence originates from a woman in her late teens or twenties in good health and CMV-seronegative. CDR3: CASSRGQGAGNTIYF. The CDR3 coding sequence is TGCGCCAGCAGCCGTGGACAGGGAGCTGGAAACACCATATATTTT.